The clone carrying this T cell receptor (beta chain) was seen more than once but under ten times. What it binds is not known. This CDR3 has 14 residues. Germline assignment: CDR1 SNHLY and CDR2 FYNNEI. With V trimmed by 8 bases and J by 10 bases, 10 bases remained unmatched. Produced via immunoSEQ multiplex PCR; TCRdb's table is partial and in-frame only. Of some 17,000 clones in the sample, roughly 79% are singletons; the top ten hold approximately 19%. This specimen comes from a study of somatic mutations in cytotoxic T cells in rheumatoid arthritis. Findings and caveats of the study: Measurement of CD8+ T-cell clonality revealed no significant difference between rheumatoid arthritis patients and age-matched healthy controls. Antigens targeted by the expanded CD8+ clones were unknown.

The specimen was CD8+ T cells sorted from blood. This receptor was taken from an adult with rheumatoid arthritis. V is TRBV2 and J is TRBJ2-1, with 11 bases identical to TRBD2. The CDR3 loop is CASVSSGRAREQFF. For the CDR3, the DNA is TGTGCCAGCGTGAGTAGCGGGAGGGCCAGGGAGCAGTTCTTC. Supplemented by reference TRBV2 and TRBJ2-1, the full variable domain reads EPEVTQTPSHQVTQMGQEVILRCVPISNHLYFYWYRQILGQKVEFLVSFYNNEISEKSEIFDDQFSVERPDGSNFTLKIRSTKLEDSAMYFCASVSSGRAREQFFGPGTRLTVL.